Detailed here is one TCR beta chain. Specified time point: patch test 1, 2 weeks after DPC sensitization. The treatment: therapeutic diphenylcyclopropenone sensitization with weekly scalp DPC. The sample originates from a study of human T cells and chemical hapten exposure. With 2 bases removed from V and 4 bases from J, the gap between germline ends came to 20 bases. The CDR3 is 16 residues long. The germline V gene has CDR1 SQVTM and CDR2 ANQGSEA. TCRdb re-called the RACE reads through MiXCR, storing one row per CDR3 protein. This table has about 380,000 distinct CDR3 sequences, roughly 4.8% appearing once.

Source: whole blood, taken in connection with sensitization to the hapten diphenylcyclopropenone (DPC). The receptor's source is a woman between 50 and 59 years old with alopecia areata. Some clones in this sample may be carry-over from other donors' samples. The chain is built from TRBV29-1 and TRBJ1-2, with D tentatively TRBD1 (5 bases). Here the CDR3 reads CSVEPSRVGDSYGYTF. CDR3 DNA sequence: TGCAGCGTTGAACCGTCAAGGGTGGGGGACTCCTATGGCTACACCTTC.